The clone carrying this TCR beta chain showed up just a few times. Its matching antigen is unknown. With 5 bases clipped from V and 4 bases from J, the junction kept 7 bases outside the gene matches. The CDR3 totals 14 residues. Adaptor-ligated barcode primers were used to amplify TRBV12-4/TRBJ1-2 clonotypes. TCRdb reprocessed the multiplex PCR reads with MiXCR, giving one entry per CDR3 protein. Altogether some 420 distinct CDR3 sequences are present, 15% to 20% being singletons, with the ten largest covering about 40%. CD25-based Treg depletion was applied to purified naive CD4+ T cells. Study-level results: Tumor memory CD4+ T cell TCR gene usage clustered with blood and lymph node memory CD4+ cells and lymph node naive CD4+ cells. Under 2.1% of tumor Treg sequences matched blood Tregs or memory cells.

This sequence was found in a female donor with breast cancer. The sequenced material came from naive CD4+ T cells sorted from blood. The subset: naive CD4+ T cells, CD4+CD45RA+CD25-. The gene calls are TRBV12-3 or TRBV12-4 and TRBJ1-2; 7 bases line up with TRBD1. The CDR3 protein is CASSRTGEAYGYTF. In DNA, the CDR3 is TGTGCCAGCAGTCGTACAGGGGAAGCCTATGGCTACACCTTC.